This T cell receptor beta chain was obtained from a study of cytomegalovirus exposure and HLA in healthy donors. Germline-derived CDR1 and CDR2 are SGHRS and YFSETQ. V shed 0 bases and J shed 0 bases, with 3 bases lying between them. The CDR3 spans 13 residues. The data were produced by immunoSEQ multiplex PCR, yet TCRdb's version contains in-frame clones alone and is incomplete. The table lists about 56,000 clones, roughly nine tenths of them singletons. Sample: PBMCs. V is TRBV5-1 and J is TRBJ1-2; D is unclear. The source of this sequence is a man aged 18 to 30 in good health and CMV-seronegative. This chain's CDR3 is CASSLDTNYGYTF. In nucleotides, the CDR3 is TGCGCCAGCAGCTTGGACACTAACTATGGCTACACCTTC.